Each of the 8 T cell receptor beta chains below was sequenced from the same sample in a study of cytomegalovirus exposure and HLA in healthy donors. With 60 Vbeta and 13 Jbeta primers, the PCR was carried out. Measured with immunoSEQ multiplex PCR; TCRdb has only the in-frame clones, and not every one. The sample shows roughly 280,000 clones, roughly two thirds of them seen only once. The sequencing sample was made of PBMCs. All receptors derive from a female donor in good health and CMV-seronegative.

The rearrangement joins TRBV6-5 to TRBJ2-5; 7 positions match TRBD2. This CDR3 region has 13 residues. The V and J ends lost 7 bases and 3 bases, in that order; junction bases with no gene match: 5. Germline V gene data show CDR1 as MNHEY and CDR2 as SVGAGI. CDR3 sequence reads: CASTGRGKETQYF. The CDR3 DNA reads TGTGCCAGCACAGGGAGGGGTAAAGAGACCCAGTACTTC.

The chain employs TRBV9 and TRBJ1-3; TRBD1 matches 8 bases. This CDR3 has 16 amino acids. V lost 3 bases to trimming and J lost 0 bases; unmatched junction nucleotides: 5. Germline assignment: CDR1 SGDLS and CDR2 YYNGEE. The CDR3 nucleotides read TGTGCCAGCAGCGATACGACAGGGGCCTCTGGAAACACCATATATTTT. This codes for CASSDTTGASGNTIYF.

The chain is built from TRBV9 and TRBJ2-4; tentative D call: TRBD1 (6 bases). Looked up from germline, CDR1 is SGDLS and CDR2 is YYNGEE. Trimming took 7 bases from V and 5 from J, leaving 13 bases between them. The CDR3 consists of 13 residues. The CDR3, as DNA: TGTGCCAGCGCGCAGGGGAGCGAAAACATTCAGTACTTC. This sequence encodes CASAQGSENIQYF.

CDR3 loop: CATRGWQGGMNTEAFF. CDR3 coding DNA: TGTGCCACTAGGGGGTGGCAGGGGGGCATGAACACTGAAGCTTTCTTT. The V and J genes are TRBV27 and TRBJ1-1, with 7 positions matching TRBD1. The CDR3 totals 16 residues. Trimming removed 10 bases from V and 0 bases from J; junction bases left unmatched: 14. Per germline, CDR1 MNHEY and CDR2 SMNVEV (reference sequence).

The gene calls are TRBV27 and TRBJ1-6, with D maybe TRBD1 (5 bases). Germline CDR1 reads MNHEY; CDR2 reads SMNVEV (reference sequence). This CDR3 contains 16 residues. V was shortened by 6 bases and J by 1 base, with 13 bases between the two germline ends. The CDR3 region is CASRQAEASYNSPLHF. CDR3 DNA sequence: TGTGCCAGCAGACAGGCTGAAGCGTCCTATAATTCACCCCTCCACTTT.

The chain carries TRBV12-5 and TRBJ2-5; D may be TRBD1 (5 bases). The CDR3 covers 12 residues. The germline CDR1 and CDR2 sequences are LGHNT and FRNRAP. V shed 6 bases and J shed 5 bases, with 10 bases lying between them. The CDR3 DNA follows: TGTGCTAGTGGCTCAGGGTCGGAGACCCAGTACTTC. This sequence encodes CASGSGSETQYF.

This sequence joins TRBV2 and TRBJ1-5; TRBD1 agrees at 9 bases. Germline-derived CDR1 and CDR2 are SNHLY and FYNNEI. This CDR3 comprises 14 residues. V was pared by 3 bases and J by 6 bases, with 3 bases of the junction left unmatched. Here the CDR3 reads CASSDTGGRQPQHF. The CDR3, as DNA: TGTGCCAGCAGTGATACAGGGGGCCGTCAGCCCCAGCATTTT.

The chain uses TRBV18 and TRBJ1-2, with TRBD1 matching 9 bases. J gave up 4 bases and V 3 bases, and 6 bases lay outside the gene matches. Germline V CDR1 and CDR2: KGHSH, LQKENI. The CDR3 is 15 residues long. CDR3 coding DNA: TGTGCCAGCTCACCGGGACAGGGATCCGGCTATGGCTACACCTTC. Translated: CASSPGQGSGYGYTF.